This TCR beta chain stems from a study of identical twins. Study findings and constraints: Beta out-of-frame sequences displayed a weaker excess of sharing between twins. Donors were not followed over many years; analysis was cross-sectional. Some out-of-frame alpha sequences were shared by twins, and these showed excess low generation probability.

The CDR3 is made up of 13 amino acids. Germline lookup yields CDR1 DFQATT and CDR2 SNEGSKA (reference sequence). After template switching added a universal primer site, the resulting cDNA carried unique molecular identifiers. TCRdb processed the 5' RACE reads anew with MiXCR; each CDR3 protein has one entry. The data contain 1.5 million to 2 million distinct CDR3 sequences, 25% to 35% of them singletons. In the case of this clonotype: Antigen specificity is unknown. An end of the junction differs from the germline gene, which may be a read error.

Sequencing was performed on cord blood. The sequence derives from a newborn girl in good health. This rearrangement joins TRBV20-1 to TRBJ1-2; 9 bases fit TRBD1. The DNA for the CDR3 is TGCAGTGCTCTACAGGGGGCGGCCTATGTCTACACCTTC. This encodes CSALQGAAYVYTF.